Sequencing of this T cell receptor (beta chain) was carried out in a study of CD8 T cells in Susac syndrome. RNA, at about 0.45 to 1 ug, was reverse transcribed with random hexamers. An immunoSEQ multiplex PCR generated amplified TCR beta CDR3 products spanning 54 Vbeta and 13 Jbeta. TCRdb re-called the immunoSEQ multiplex PCR reads through MiXCR, storing one row per CDR3 protein. The table shows roughly 250,000 distinct CDR3 sequences, with approximately 95% occurring only once. CDR3 size: 13 residues. Per germline, CDR1 MGHDK and CDR2 SYGVNS. V lost 1 base, J lost 0 bases, and 3 bases lay in between.

The sample was CD4+ T cells from PBMCs. The genes are TRBV25-1 and TRBJ1-2, with D uncertain. The TCR sequence derives from a human donor with Susac syndrome. The DNA of the CDR3 is TGTGCCAGCAGTGAATCCTCTAACTATGGCTACACCTTC. Residues: CASSESSNYGYTF.